One and the same sample provided the 9 T cell receptor beta chains below, sequenced in a study of blood T cell repertoires in COVID-19 (dated by TCRdb to between 2020 and 2021). Libraries were constructed by the immunoSEQ multiplex PCR assay. TCRdb took over this immuneACCESS table, retaining in-frame rearrangements with V and J assigned. Such tables are incomplete; in checked studies, under half of the missing clones stem from an unresolved V gene, and the remainder is unexplained. The sample contains 150,000 to 190,000 clones, around 84% of them found a single time. Around 7.7% of the sample lies in the top ten. Material for sequencing was PBMCs or T cells enriched from blood (not recorded which). These receptors originate from a man over 45 who had recovered from COVID-19.

This clone turned up a few times. The gene calls are TRBV12-3 or TRBV12-4 and TRBJ1-6; 7 bases fit TRBD1. The junction had 4 bases not matched to a gene; V was cut back by 5 bases and J by 9 bases. The CDR3 runs to 13 residues. This CDR3 reads CASSKGASSPLHF. In nucleotides, the CDR3 is TGTGCCAGCAGTAAGGGGGCGAGTTCACCCCTCCACTTT.

The CDR3 is CASSALLAGGNVETQYF. CDR3 DNA: TGTGCCAGCAGCGCCCTACTAGCGGGGGGAAATGTGGAGACCCAGTACTTC. V usage is TRBV5-6 and J usage is TRBJ2-5; TRBD2 matches at 12 bases. The CDR3 is 17 amino acids. CDR1 and CDR2 from the germline V gene are SGHDT and YYEEEE. The V segment lost 4 bases and the J segment 5 bases; nucleotides outside the gene matches: 12.

This chain uses TRBV5-4 with TRBJ1-1, with TRBD1 as a possible D gene (6 bases). Trimming removed 0 bases from V and 2 bases from J, with 14 bases in between. This CDR3 comprises 16 residues. The germline V gene encodes CDR1 SGHNT and CDR2 YYREEE (reference sequence). The CDR3 DNA reads as TGTGCCAGCAGCTTGGAGGGACAAGGGCTAAACACTGAAGCTTTCTTT. Amino acids: CASSLEGQGLNTEAFF.

This chain uses TRBV2 with TRBJ1-1; D uncertain. Germline V gene lookup returns CDR1 SNHLY and CDR2 FYNNEI. Trimming shortened V by 2 bases and J by 5 bases, and 12 bases separated the two germline ends. There are 14 residues in the CDR3. The CDR3, as DNA: TGTGCCAGCAGTGAAACCCGTACCCGGACTGAAGCTTTCTTT. It yields the protein CASSETRTRTEAFF.

This chain uses TRBV20-1 with TRBJ1-2, with TRBD1 matching over 7 bases. From germline, CDR1 is DFQATT and CDR2 SNEGSKA (reference sequence). J was trimmed by 2 bases and V by 3 bases; bases with no gene match: 9. The CDR3 loop spans 15 amino acids. DNA for the CDR3: TGCAGTGCTAGTTCGGGACAGCCATTAAACTATGGCTACACCTTC. Its translation: CSASSGQPLNYGYTF.

The chain recombines TRBV4-3 with TRBJ1-2; TRBD1 is a possible D gene (5 bases). The CDR3 is made up of 15 amino acids. V lost 0 bases, J lost 3 bases, and 11 bases lay in between. Germline V gene data show CDR1 as LGHNA and CDR2 as YSLEER. CDR3 protein: CASSQEGHDYYGYTF. In DNA, the CDR3 is TGCGCCAGCAGCCAAGAGGGGCACGATTACTATGGCTACACCTTC.

This clone was found once. The J gene is TRBJ1-2, the V gene TRBV4-1; D uncertain. The germline CDR1 and CDR2 sequences are MGHRA and YSYEKL. Trimming shortened V by 2 bases and J by 6 bases, and 22 bases separated the two germline ends. The CDR3 totals 17 residues. CDR3 amino acids: CASSQIPNQVSMNGYTF. The CDR3 bases are TGCGCCAGCAGCCAAATCCCCAATCAGGTTTCCATGAATGGCTACACCTTC.

This clone has a single count. The gene calls are TRBV6-2 or TRBV6-3 and TRBJ1-5; possibly TRBD1 for D (5 bases). Germline CDR1 MNHEY, CDR2 SVGEGT. The V and J ends lost 4 bases and 7 bases respectively, with 14 bases between them. The length of the CDR3 is 14 residues. Written as DNA, the CDR3 is TGTGCCAGCAGTTCGACCCAGGGTGGACAGCCCCAGCATTTT. Protein product: CASSSTQGGQPQHF.

The CDR3 is CASSLAGGSGNTIYF. As DNA, the CDR3 is TGTGCCAGCAGCTTAGCCGGCGGCTCTGGAAACACCATATATTTT. This rearrangement joins TRBV7-9 to TRBJ1-3, with D unresolved. There are 15 residues in the CDR3. The germline V and J ends were trimmed by 0 bases and 0 bases, with 6 bases remaining between them. The germline gives CDR1 SEHNR, CDR2 FQNEAQ (reference sequence).